These T cell receptor beta chains were read from a single sample in a study of T cell clusters in autoimmune cytopenias. With the multiplex PCR reads reprocessed, TCRdb shows one record per CDR3 protein and no DNA. The sample data list over 4,500 distinct CDR3 sequences. Sequencing input: peripheral blood. The receptor source for this set is a human donor with an autoimmune cytopenia or autoimmune hepatitis (not recorded which). Both conserved end residues are part of each CDR3. The size of a clone is reported for some rows only, either as once, few or many, or as a class for expanded clones.

V,size,J,CDR3
TRBV6-1,.,TRBJ1-4,CASRGTGARLFF
TRBV27,medium-sized,TRBJ1-1,CASSYRANTEAFF
TRBV30,.,TRBJ2-7,CAWSAGLAGADEQYF
TRBV19,medium-sized,TRBJ2-5,CASSISLAEETQYF
TRBV5-5,.,TRBJ1-1,CASRAELDTEAFF
TRBV11-2,.,TRBJ2-3,CASSPRGYASGGSTDTQYF
TRBV6-5,.,TRBJ1-2,CASKDSSPGGYTF
TRBV5-6,.,TRBJ2-7,CASSLEGTSGSYEQYF
TRBV29-1,large,TRBJ2-3,CSASLSTDTQYF
TRBV19,.,TRBJ2-2,CASNPPVRASGINTGELFF
TRBV5-4,.,TRBJ1-2,CASSLAGVGYGYTF
TRBV12-3/TRBV12-4,.,TRBJ2-1,CASSQQGYNEQFF
TRBV19,.,TRBJ1-2,CASSINPTGDGGYTF
TRBV5-5,medium-sized,TRBJ2-2,CASSGFGTGELFF
TRBV15,.,TRBJ1-5,CATSRGLGRPQHF
TRBV30,.,TRBJ1-2,CAWSRQAGGYTF
TRBV5-3,.,TRBJ2-7,CARSIRHGQGRSYEQYF
TRBV5-1,.,TRBJ2-3,CASSQDRGDTDTQYF
TRBV11-2,.,TRBJ2-3,CASSVRGGQTDTQYF
TRBV29-1,large,TRBJ2-5,CSASEGILYQETQYF